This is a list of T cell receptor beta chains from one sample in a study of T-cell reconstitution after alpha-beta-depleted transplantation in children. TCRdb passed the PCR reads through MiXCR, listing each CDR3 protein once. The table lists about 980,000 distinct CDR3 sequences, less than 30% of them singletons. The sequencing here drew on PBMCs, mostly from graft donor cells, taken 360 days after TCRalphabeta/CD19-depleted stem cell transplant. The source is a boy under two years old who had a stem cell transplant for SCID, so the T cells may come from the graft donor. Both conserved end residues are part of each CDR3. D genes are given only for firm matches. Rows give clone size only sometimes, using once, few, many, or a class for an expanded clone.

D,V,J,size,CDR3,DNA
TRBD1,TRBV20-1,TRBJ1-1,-,CSAWDRVTEAFF,TGCAGTGCTTGGGACAGGGTCACTGAAGCTTTCTTT
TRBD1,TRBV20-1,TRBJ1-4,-,CSAGQGSEKLFF,TGCAGTGCTGGACAGGGAAGCGAAAAACTGTTTTTT
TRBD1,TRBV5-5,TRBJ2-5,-,CASSTGTAETQYF,TGTGCCAGCAGCACGGGGACAGCGGAGACCCAGTACTTC
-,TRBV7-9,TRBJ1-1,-,CASSSLGANTEAFF,TGTGCCAGCAGCTCCCTAGGGGCGAACACTGAAGCTTTCTTT
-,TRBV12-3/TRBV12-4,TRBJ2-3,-,CASTLGVGIGTDTQYF,TGTGCCAGCACTTTGGGAGTAGGCATCGGAACAGATACGCAGTATTTT
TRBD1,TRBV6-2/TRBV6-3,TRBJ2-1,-,CASRPTRTGGLAGIGDEQFF,TGTGCCAGCAGACCCACCCGGACAGGGGGCCTAGCGGGGATCGGCGATGAGCAGTTCTTC
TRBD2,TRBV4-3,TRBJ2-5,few,CASSRRLAGLETQYF,TGCGCCAGCAGTCGTCGACTAGCGGGGCTAGAGACCCAGTACTTC
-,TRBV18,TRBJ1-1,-,CASSPGGRNTEAFF,TGTGCCAGCTCACCAGGGGGGCGAAACACTGAAGCTTTCTTT
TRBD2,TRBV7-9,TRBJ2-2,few,CASSFPLLAGDTGELFF,TGTGCCAGCAGCTTTCCCCTGCTAGCGGGGGACACCGGGGAGCTGTTTTTT
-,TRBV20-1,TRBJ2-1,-,CSAREASGYNEQFF,TGCAGTGCTAGGGAAGCATCCGGATACAATGAGCAGTTCTTC
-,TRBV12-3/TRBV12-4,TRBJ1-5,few,CASSLGGQGQPQHF,TGTGCCAGCAGTTTGGGGGGACAAGGCCAGCCCCAGCATTTT
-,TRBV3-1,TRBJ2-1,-,CASSHGGRQAEQFF,TGTGCCAGCAGCCACGGGGGGCGGCAGGCTGAGCAGTTCTTC
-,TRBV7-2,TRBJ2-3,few,CASSLTPAYTDTQYF,TGTGCCAGCAGCTTAACCCCAGCCTACACAGATACGCAGTATTTT
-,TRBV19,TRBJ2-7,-,CASSMVKTRFYEQYF,TGTGCCAGTAGTATGGTGAAGACCCGGTTCTACGAGCAGTACTTC
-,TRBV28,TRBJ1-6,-,CASSFRRVRVSSYNSPLHF,TGTGCCAGCAGTTTTCGTCGTGTGAGAGTTAGCTCCTATAATTCACCCCTCCACTTT
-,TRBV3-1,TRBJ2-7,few,CASSQGPHRDTYEQYF,TGTGCCAGCAGCCAAGGACCGCACAGGGATACCTACGAGCAGTACTTC
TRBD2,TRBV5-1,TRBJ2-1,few,CASSYPPLAGGTNEQFF,TGCGCCAGCAGCTACCCCCCACTAGCGGGGGGCACCAATGAGCAGTTCTTC
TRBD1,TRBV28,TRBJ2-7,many,CASSLADRVNEQYF,TGTGCCAGCAGTTTGGCAGACAGGGTGAACGAGCAGTACTTC
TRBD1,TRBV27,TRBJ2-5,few,CASRPYRGLLETQYF,TGTGCCAGCAGACCTTACAGGGGTTTGTTGGAGACCCAGTACTTC
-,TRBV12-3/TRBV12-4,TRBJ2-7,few,CASSHGENLSDEQYF,TGTGCCAGCAGCCACGGGGAGAACCTATCAGACGAGCAGTACTTC
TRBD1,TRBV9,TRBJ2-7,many,CASSRGQPSYEQYF,TGTGCCAGCAGCAGGGGACAGCCCTCCTACGAGCAGTACTTC
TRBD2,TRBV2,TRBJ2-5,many,CASSFAGLAGVETQYF,TGTGCCAGCAGTTTTGCGGGACTAGCGGGAGTGGAGACCCAGTACTTC
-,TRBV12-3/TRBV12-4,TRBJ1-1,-,CASTSFGRVSTEAFF,TGTGCCAGCACCTCATTCGGACGGGTGTCTACTGAAGCTTTCTTT